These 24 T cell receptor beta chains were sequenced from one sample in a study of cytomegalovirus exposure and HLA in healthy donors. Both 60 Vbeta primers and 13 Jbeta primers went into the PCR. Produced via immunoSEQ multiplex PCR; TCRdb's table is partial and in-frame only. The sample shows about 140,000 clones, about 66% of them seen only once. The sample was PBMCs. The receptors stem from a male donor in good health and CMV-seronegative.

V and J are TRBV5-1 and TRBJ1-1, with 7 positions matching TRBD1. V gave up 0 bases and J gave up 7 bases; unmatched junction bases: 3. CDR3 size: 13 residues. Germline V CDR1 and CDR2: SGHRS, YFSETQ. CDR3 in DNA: TGCGCCAGCAGCTTGGACAGGGGCCTTGAAGCTTTCTTT. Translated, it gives CASSLDRGLEAFF. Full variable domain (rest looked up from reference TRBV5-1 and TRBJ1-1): KAGVTQTPRYLIKTRGQQVTLSCSPISGHRSVSWYQQTPGQGLQFLFEYFSETQRNKGNFPGRFSGRQFSNSRSEMNVSTLELGDSALYLCASSLDRGLEAFFGQGTRLTVV.

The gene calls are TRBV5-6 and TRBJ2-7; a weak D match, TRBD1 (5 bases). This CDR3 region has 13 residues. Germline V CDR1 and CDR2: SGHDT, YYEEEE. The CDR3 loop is CASSLDRKSHTIV. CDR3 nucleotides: TGTGCCAGCAGCTTGGACAGGAAGAGCCATACAATTGTC.

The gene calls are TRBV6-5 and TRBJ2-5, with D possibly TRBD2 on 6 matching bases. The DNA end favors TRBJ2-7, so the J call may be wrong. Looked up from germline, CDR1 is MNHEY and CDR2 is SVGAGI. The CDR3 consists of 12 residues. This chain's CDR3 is CASSLRGNEQYF. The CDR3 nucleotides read TGTGCCAGCAGTTTGCGGGGTAACGAGCAGTACTTC.

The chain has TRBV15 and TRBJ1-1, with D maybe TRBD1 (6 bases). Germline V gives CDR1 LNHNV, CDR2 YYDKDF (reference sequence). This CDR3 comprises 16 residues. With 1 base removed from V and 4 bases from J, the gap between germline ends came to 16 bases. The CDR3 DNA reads TGTGCCACCAGCAGAGGGGACACTCAAGTGGTCACTGAAGCTTTCTTT. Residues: CATSRGDTQVVTEAFF.

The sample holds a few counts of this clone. CDR3 residues: CASSVGTGSHSPLHF. The CDR3 DNA sequence: TGTGCCAGCAGCGTCGGGACAGGGAGTCACTCACCCCTCCACTTT. V usage is TRBV9 and J usage is TRBJ1-6, with 9 bases identical to TRBD1. The CDR3 totals 15 residues. Trimming cost V 2 bases and J 10 bases; bases outside gene matches: 7. Germline assignment: CDR1 SGDLS and CDR2 YYNGEE.

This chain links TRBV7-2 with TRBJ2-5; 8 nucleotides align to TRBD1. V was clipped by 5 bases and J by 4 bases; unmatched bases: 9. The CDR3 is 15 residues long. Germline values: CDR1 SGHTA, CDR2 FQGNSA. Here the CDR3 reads CASSAQTGGGETQYF. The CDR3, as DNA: TGTGCCAGCAGCGCTCAAACAGGGGGAGGAGAGACCCAGTACTTC.

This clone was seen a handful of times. In nucleotides, the CDR3 is TGTGCCAGTATCAAAATAGGTGCGGACACCGGGGAGCTGTTTTTT. Translating gives CASIKIGADTGELFF. This chain uses TRBV19 with TRBJ2-2; no definite D call. The germline gives CDR1 LNHDA, CDR2 SQIVND (reference sequence). The V end was cut by 7 bases, the J end by 3 bases, with 15 bases between. This CDR3 is built from 15 residues.

The CDR3 DNA sequence: TGTGCCAGTAAACAGGGCACCTCGGGCACCGGGGAGCTGTTTTTT. It encodes CASKQGTSGTGELFF. The rearrangement uses TRBV19 and TRBJ2-2; tentative D call: TRBD1 (6 bases). Germline V lookup: CDR1 LNHDA, CDR2 SQIVND (reference sequence). The CDR3 contains 15 residues. V shed 7 bases and J shed 4 bases, with 16 bases lying between them.

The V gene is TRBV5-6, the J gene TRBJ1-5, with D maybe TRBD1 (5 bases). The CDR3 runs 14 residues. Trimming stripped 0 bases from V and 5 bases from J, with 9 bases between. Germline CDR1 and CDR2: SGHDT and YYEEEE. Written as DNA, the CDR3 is TGTGCCAGCAGCTTGGGGTGGGGGGATCAGCCCCAGCATTTT. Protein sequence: CASSLGWGDQPQHF.

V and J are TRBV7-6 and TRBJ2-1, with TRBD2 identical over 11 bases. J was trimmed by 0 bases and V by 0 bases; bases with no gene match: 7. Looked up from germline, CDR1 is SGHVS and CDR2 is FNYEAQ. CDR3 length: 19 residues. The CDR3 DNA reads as TGTGCCAGCAGCTTAGCGGCTAGCGGGGGGATCAGCTCCTACAATGAGCAGTTCTTC. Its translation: CASSLAASGGISSYNEQFF.

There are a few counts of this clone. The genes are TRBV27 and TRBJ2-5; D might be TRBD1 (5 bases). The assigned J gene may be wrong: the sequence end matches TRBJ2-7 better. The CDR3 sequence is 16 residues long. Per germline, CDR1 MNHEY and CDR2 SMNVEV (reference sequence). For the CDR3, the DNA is TGTGCCAGCAGTTTATGGGGCAGCTCCTTGGGCTACGAGCAGTACTTC. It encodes CASSLWGSSLGYEQYF.

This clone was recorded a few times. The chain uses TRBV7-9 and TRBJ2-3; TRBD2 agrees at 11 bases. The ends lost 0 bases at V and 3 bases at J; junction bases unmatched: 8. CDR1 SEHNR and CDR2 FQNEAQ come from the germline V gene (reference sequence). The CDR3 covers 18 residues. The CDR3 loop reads CASSLAAPLAGGTDTQYF. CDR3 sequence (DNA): TGTGCCAGCAGCTTAGCTGCCCCTCTAGCGGGGGGTACAGATACGCAGTATTTT.

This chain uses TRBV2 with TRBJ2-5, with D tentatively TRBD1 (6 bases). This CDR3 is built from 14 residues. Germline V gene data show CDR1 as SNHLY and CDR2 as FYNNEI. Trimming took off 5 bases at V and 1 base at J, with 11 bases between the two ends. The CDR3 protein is CASSSTGSQETQYF. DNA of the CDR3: TGTGCCAGCAGTTCCACAGGGTCCCAAGAGACCCAGTACTTC. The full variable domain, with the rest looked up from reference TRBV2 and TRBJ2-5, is EPEVTQTPSHQVTQMGQEVILRCVPISNHLYFYWYRQILGQKVEFLVSFYNNEISEKSEIFDDQFSVERPDGSNFTLKIRSTKLEDSAMYFCASSSTGSQETQYFGPGTRLLVL.

CDR3 protein: CASTKQGANGPLHF. The CDR3 nucleotides are TGTGCCAGCACCAAGCAGGGGGCCAACGGGCCCCTCCACTTT. This sequence joins TRBV6-5 and TRBJ1-6, with 8 bases fitting TRBD1. Germline lookup yields CDR1 MNHEY and CDR2 SVGAGI. The CDR3 totals 14 residues. Losses at the gene ends were 7 bases for V and 13 bases for J; bases not matched to a gene: 12.

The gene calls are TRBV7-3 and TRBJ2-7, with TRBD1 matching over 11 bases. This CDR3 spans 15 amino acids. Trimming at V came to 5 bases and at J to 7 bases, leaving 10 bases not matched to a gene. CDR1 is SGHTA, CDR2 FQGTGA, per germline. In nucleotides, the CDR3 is TGTGCCAGCAGCGCTTCCGGGACAGGGGGTCTTGAGCAGTACTTC. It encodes CASSASGTGGLEQYF.

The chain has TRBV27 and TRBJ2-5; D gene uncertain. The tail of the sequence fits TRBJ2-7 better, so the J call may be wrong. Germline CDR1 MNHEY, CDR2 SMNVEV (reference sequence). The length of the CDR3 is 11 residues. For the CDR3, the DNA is TGTGCCAGCAGCAACTTCTACGAGCAGTACTTC. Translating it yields CASSNFYEQYF.

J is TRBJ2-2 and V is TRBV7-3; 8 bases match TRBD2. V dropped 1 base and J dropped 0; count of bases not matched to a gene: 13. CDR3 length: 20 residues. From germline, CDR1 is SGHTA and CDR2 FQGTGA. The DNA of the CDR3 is TGTGCCAGCAGCTTAATTTCCGGGACTAGAGCCCTGACGAACACCGGGGAGCTGTTTTTT. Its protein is CASSLISGTRALTNTGELFF.

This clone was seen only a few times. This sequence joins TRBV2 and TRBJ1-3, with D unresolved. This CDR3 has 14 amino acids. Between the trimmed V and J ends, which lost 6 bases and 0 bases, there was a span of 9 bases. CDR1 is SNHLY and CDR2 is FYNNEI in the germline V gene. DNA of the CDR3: TGTGCCAGCAGGCAACAGTCCTCTGGAAACACCATATATTTT. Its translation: CASRQQSSGNTIYF.

This chain's CDR3 is CASSLGDISYGNTEAFF. CDR3 coding DNA: TGTGCCAGCAGCTTGGGGGACATTAGTTATGGGAACACTGAAGCTTTCTTT. The rearrangement uses TRBV7-9 and TRBJ1-1; D may be TRBD1 (6 bases). Between the trimmed V and J ends, which lost 3 bases and 1 base, there was a span of 18 bases. CDR1 is SEHNR and CDR2 is FQNEAQ in the germline V gene (reference sequence). The CDR3 contains 17 residues.

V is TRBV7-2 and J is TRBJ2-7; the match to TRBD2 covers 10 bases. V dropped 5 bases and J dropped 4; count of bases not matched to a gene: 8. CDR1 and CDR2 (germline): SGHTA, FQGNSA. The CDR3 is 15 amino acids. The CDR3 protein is CASSLRTSGTYEQYF. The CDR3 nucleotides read TGTGCCAGCAGCCTAAGGACTAGCGGAACTTACGAGCAGTACTTC.

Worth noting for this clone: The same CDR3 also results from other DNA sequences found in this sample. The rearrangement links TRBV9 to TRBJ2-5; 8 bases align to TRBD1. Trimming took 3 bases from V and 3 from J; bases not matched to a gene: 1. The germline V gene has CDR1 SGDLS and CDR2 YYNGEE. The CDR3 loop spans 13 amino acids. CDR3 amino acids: CASSATGEETQYF. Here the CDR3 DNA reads TGTGCCAGCAGCGCGACAGGGGAAGAGACCCAGTACTTC.

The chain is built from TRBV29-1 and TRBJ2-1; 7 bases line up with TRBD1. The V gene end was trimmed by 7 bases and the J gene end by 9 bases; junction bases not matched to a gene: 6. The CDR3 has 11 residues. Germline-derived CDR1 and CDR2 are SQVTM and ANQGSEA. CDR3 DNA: TGCAGCGGACAGGGAATGGGTGAGCAGTTCTTC. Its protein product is CSGQGMGEQFF.

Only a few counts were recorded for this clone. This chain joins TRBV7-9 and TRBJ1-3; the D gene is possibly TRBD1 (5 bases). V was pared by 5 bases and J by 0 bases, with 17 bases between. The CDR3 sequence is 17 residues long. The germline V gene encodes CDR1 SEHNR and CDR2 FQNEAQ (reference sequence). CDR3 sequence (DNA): TGTGCCAGCAGCCAAATTTCAGGGTCTATCTCTGGAAACACCATATATTTT. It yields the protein CASSQISGSISGNTIYF.

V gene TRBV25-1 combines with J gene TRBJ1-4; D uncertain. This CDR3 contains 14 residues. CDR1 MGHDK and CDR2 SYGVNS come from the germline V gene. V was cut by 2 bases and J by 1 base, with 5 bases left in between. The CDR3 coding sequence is TGTGCCAGCAGTGAACCGTTAACTAATGAAAAACTGTTTTTT. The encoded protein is CASSEPLTNEKLFF.